This TCR beta chain came from a study of T cell repertoires in cytomegalovirus infection. As for the study in general: Both CMV infection and a matching HLA type were indicated by public TCR beta signatures.

This clonotype was seen ten or more times. The antigen is unknown. One entry per CDR3 protein results from TCRdb running MiXCR on the reads. Of fewer than 550,000 distinct CDR3 sequences listed, 11% are singletons. The V and J ends lost 6 bases and 7 bases respectively, with 23 bases between them. Germline lookup yields CDR1 MNHEY and CDR2 SVGEGT. CDR3 length: 16 amino acids. Study observations and caveats: People with CMV and the relevant HLA were identified by cumulative public TCR beta family frequency. Ex vivo responses were dominated by HLA-C-restricted CMV-specific TCR beta clonotypes.

Source material: PBMCs. The source is a human donor in good health (CMV status not recorded). Some clones in this sample may be carry-over from other donors' samples. V and J are TRBV6-2 or TRBV6-3 and TRBJ2-3; D is possibly TRBD1 or TRBD2 (5 bases each). The CDR3 here is CASRITGTPDYHTQYF. The CDR3 DNA follows: TGTGCCAGCAGGATCACCGGGACGCCCGACTACCATACGCAGTATTTT.